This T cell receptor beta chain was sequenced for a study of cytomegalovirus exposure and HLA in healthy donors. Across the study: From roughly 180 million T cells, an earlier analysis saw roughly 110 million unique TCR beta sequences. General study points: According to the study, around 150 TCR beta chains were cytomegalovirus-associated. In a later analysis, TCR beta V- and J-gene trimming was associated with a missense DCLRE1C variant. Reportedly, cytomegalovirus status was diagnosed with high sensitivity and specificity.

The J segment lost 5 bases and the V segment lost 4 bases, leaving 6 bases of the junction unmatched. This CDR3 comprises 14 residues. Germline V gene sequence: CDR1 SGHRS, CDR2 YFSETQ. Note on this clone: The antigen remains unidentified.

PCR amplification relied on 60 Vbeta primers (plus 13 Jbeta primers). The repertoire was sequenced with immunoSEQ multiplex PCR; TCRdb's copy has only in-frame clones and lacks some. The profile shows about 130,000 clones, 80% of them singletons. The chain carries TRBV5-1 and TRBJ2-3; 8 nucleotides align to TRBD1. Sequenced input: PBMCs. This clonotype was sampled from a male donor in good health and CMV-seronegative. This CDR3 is CASSPGQVRDTQYF. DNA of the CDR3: TGCGCCAGCAGCCCGGGACAGGTGAGAGATACGCAGTATTTT.